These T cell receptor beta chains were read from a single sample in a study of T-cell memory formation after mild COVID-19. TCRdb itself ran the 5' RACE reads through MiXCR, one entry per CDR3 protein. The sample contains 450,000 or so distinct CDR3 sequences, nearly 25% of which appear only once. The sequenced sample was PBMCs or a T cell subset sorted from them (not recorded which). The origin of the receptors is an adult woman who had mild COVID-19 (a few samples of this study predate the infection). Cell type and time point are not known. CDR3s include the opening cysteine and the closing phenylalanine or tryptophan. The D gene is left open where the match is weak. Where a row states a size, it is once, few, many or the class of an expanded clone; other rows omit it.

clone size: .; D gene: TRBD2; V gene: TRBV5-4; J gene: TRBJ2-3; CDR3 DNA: TGTGCCAGCAGCTTTGTAGCGGGGAGCACAGATACGCAGTATTTT; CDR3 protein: CASSFVAGSTDTQYF
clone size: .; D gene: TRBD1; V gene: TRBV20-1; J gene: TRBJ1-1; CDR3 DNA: TGCAGTGCCCGGGGACAGGGGATTCGAAGCACTGAAGCTTTCTTT; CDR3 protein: CSARGQGIRSTEAFF
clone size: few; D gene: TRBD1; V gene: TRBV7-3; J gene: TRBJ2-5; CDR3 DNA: TGTGCCAGCAGCGCTACAGGGGTCCAAGAGACCCAGTACTTC; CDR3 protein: CASSATGVQETQYF
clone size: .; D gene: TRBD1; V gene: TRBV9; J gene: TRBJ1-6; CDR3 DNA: TGTGCCAGCAGCCCCATGACAGGGAGTAATTCACCCCTCCACTTT; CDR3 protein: CASSPMTGSNSPLHF
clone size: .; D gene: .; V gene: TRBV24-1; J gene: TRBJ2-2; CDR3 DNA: TGTGCCACCAGTGAGAACAGCCAAGTGTCCGGGGAGCTGTTTTTT; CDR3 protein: CATSENSQVSGELFF
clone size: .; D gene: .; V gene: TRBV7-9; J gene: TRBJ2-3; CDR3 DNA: TGTGCCAGCAGCTTACGGGTGGGGAGCACAGATACGCAGTATTTT; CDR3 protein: CASSLRVGSTDTQYF
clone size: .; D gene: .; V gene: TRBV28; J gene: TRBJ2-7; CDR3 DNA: TGTGCCAGCCACTACAGGAACTATGCCCAACCCTACGAGCAGTACTTC; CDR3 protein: CASHYRNYAQPYEQYF
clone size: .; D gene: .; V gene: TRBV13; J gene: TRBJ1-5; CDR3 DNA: TGTGCCAGCAGCCGGAGCAATCAGCCCCAGCATTTT; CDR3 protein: CASSRSNQPQHF
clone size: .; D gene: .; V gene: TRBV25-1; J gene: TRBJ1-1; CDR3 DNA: TGTGCCAGCATTACAGGGTGGGGCACTGAAGCTTTCTTT; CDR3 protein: CASITGWGTEAFF
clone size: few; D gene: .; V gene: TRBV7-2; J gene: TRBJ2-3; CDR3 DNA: TGTGCCAGCAGCCGGGTGGCAGATACGCAGTATTTT; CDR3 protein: CASSRVADTQYF
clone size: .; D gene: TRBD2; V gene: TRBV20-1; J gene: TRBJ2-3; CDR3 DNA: TGCAGTGCTAGAGACCCTAGCGGGTTGAGAACAGATACGCAGTATTTT; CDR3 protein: CSARDPSGLRTDTQYF
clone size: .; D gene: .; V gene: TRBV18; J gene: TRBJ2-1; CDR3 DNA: TGTGCCAGCTCACCCGCCGAGGGCCAGAGGAATGAGCAGTTCTTC; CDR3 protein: CASSPAEGQRNEQFF
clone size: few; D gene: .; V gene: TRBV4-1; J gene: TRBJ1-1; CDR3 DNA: TGCGCCAGCAGCCACTACGGGCGGACAGCAGAAGCTTTCTTT; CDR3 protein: CASSHYGRTAEAFF
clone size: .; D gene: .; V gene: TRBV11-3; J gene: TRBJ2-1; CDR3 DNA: TGTGCCATTGGGCCAGCGGGCTACAATGAGCAGTTCTTC; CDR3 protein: CAIGPAGYNEQFF
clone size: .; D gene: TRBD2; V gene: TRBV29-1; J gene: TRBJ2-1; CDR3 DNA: TGCAGCGTCGTGAGCGGGACCAGCTCCTACAATGAGCAGTTCTTC; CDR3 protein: CSVVSGTSSYNEQFF
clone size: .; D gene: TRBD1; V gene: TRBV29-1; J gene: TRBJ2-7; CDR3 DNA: TGCAGCGTTGAAGTCCCGACAGGGGGCGCGGCGAAATACAGTTACGAGCAGTACTTC; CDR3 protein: CSVEVPTGGAAKYSYEQYF
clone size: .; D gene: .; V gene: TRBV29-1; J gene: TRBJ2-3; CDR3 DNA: TGCAGCGTTGATCCCCGGCGGGGTGGCACAGATACGCAGTATTTT; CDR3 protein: CSVDPRRGGTDTQYF
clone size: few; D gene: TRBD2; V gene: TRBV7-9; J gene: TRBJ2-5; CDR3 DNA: TGTGCCAGCAGCAAGGGGACTAGCGGGCAAGAGACCCAGTACTTC; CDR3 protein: CASSKGTSGQETQYF
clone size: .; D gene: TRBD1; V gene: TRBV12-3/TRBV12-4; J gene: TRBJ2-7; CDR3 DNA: TGTGCCAGCAGTTACGGACAGGGGGCGGCCTACGAGCAGTACTTC; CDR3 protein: CASSYGQGAAYEQYF
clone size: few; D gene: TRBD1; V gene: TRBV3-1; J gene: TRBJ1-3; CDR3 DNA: TGTGCCAGCAGACAGGGGGCATCTGGAAACACCATATATTTT; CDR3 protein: CASRQGASGNTIYF
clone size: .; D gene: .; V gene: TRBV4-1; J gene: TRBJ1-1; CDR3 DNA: TGCGCCAGCAGCCAACGCTCAGGGGCCCTTGAAGCTTTCTTT; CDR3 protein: CASSQRSGALEAFF
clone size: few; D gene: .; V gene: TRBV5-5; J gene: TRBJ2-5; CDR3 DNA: TGTGCCAGCAGCCGGTGGGATCACGCCGGGGAGACCCAGTACTTC; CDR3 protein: CASSRWDHAGETQYF
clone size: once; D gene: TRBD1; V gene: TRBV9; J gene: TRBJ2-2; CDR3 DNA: TGTGCCAGCAGCGTAAGAGGGGGCGATTCTCCGAACACCGGGGAGCTGTTTTTT; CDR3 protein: CASSVRGGDSPNTGELFF
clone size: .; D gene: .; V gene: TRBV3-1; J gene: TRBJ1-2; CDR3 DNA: TGTGCCAGCAGCCAAGGCTTCTCCAGGGCCGGCTACACCTTC; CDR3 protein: CASSQGFSRAGYTF
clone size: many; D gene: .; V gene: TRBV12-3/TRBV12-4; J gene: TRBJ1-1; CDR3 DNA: TGTGCCAGCACGGAGACGGGATTTATCTATAGGAACACTGAAGCTTTCTTT; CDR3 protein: CASTETGFIYRNTEAFF
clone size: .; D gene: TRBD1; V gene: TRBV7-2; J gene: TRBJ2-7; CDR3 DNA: TGTGCCAGCAGCCGGACCACGACAGGGGGCTACGAGCAGTACTTC; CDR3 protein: CASSRTTTGGYEQYF
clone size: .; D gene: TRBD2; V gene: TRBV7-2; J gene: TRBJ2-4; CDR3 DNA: TGTGCCAGCAGCACCCCCTTAGCGGGAGGGCCCAAAAACATTCAGTACTTC; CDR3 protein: CASSTPLAGGPKNIQYF
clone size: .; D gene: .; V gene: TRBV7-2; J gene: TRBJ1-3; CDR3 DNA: TGTGCCAGCAGCTTCGCCAGCTTCTCTGGAAACACCATATATTTT; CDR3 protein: CASSFASFSGNTIYF
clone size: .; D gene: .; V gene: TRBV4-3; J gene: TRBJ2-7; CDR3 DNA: TGCGCCAGCAGCCAATACTTCTTAGACAGGCCGTCCTACGAGCAGTACTTC; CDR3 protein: CASSQYFLDRPSYEQYF
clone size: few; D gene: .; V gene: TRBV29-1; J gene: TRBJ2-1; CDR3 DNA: TGCAGCGTGGGGAGGAGGGGTAATGAGCAGTTCTTC; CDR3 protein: CSVGRRGNEQFF
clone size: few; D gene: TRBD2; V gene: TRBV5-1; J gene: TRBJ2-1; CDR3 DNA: TGCGCCAGCAGCTTGGGCGGGAGTCCCTACAATGAGCAGTTCTTC; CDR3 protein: CASSLGGSPYNEQFF
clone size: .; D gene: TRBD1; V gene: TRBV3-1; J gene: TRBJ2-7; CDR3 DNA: TGTGCCAGCAGCCAAGAGTTGGGACAGCTCTCCTACGAGCAGTACTTC; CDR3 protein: CASSQELGQLSYEQYF
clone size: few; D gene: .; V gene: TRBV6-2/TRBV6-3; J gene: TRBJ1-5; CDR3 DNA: TGTGCCAGCAGTACAGGGACGGGACATCAGCCCCAGCATTTT; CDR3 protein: CASSTGTGHQPQHF
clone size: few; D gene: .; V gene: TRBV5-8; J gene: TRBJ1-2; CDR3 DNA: TGTGCCAGCAGATTGTCTGGCTACACCTTC; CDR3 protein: CASRLSGYTF
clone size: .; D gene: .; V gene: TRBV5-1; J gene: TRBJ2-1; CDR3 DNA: TGCGCCAGCAGCTCTCAGCAGGTTGAGCAGTTCTTC; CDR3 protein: CASSSQQVEQFF
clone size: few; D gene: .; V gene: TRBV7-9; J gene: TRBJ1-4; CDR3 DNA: TGTGCCAGCAGCTGGGGGGGACGCGGGATTGATGAAAAACTGTTTTTT; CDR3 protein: CASSWGGRGIDEKLFF
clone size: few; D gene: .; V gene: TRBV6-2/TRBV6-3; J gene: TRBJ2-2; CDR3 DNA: TGTGCCAGCAGTCACGCGGCCGGGGAGCTGTTTTTT; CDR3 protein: CASSHAAGELFF
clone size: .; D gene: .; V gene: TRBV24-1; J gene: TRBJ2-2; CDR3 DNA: TGTGCCACGGAAGCCCGGACCAAGAACACCGGGGAGCTGTTTTTT; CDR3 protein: CATEARTKNTGELFF
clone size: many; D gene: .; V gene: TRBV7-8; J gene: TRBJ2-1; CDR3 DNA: TGTGCCAGCAGCGTAGACGGAAACAATGAGCAGTTCTTC; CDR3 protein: CASSVDGNNEQFF
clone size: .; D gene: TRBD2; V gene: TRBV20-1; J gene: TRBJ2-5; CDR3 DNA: TGCAGTGCCGAGAGCGGGAGTCACGAGACCCAGTACTTC; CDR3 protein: CSAESGSHETQYF
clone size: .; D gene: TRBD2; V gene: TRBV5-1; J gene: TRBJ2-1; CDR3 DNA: TGCGCCAGCAGCTTGGTTCTAGCGGGTAATGAGCAGTTCTTC; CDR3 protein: CASSLVLAGNEQFF
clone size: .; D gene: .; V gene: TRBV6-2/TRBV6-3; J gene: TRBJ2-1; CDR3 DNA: TGTGCCAGCAGTTACCCGTCTCAAGTATTTCGCTTC; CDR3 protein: CASSYPSQVFRF
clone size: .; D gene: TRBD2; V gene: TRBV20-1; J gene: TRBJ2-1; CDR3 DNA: TGCAGTGCCGCTAGCGGGATCGGGAATGAGCAGTTCTTC; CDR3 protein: CSAASGIGNEQFF
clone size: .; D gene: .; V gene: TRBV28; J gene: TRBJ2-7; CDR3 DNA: TGTGCCAGCAGAAAAGGATGGATCACGACCTACGAGCAGTACTTC; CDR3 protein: CASRKGWITTYEQYF
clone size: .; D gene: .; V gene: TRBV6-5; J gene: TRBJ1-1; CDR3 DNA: TGTGCCAGCAGCCCTCCTCCCCCTAACACTGAAGCTTTCTTT; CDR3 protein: CASSPPPPNTEAFF
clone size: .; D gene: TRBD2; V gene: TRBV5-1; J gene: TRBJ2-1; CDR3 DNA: TGCGCCAGCAGCTTGGACGGGGGTACAGCGGGAAATGAGCAGTTCTTC; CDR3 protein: CASSLDGGTAGNEQFF
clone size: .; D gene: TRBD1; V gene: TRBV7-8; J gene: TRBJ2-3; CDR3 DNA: TGTGCCAGCAGCTCGGGACAGGGGAACGCAGATACGCAGTATTTT; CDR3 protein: CASSSGQGNADTQYF
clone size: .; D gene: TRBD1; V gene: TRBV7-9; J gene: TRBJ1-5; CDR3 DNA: TGTGCCAGCAGACCGGACAGGGGGGGGTCGCCCCAGCATTTT; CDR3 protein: CASRPDRGGSPQHF
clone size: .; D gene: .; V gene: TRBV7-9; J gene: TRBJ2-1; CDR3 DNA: TGTGCCAGCGAGATCTACAATGAGCAGTTCTTC; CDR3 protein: CASEIYNEQFF
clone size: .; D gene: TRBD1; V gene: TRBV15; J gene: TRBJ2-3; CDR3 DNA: TGTGCCACCAGCCCTTACAGGGGGAAGACAGATACGCAGTATTTT; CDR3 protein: CATSPYRGKTDTQYF
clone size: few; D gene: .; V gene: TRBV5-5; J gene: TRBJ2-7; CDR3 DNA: TGTGCCAGCAGCTTGGTTTCCGGGACCTACGAGCAGTACTTC; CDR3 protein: CASSLVSGTYEQYF
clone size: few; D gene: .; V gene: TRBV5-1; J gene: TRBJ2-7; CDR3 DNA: TGCGCCAGCAGCTTGGATACGGGAGCGACCTACGAGCAGTACTTC; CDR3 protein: CASSLDTGATYEQYF
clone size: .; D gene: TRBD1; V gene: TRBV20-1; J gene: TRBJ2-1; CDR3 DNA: TGCAGTGCATTAACCCTCGGACAGGGTCACTTTGACCATGAGCAGTTCTTC; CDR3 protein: CSALTLGQGHFDHEQFF